This TCR beta chain was retrieved from a study of T-cell memory formation after mild COVID-19. As for the study in general: TCR clusters showed largely donor specificity. Points from the study as a whole: Among clones contracting day 15 to 85, CD4/CD8 was balanced, whereas later expanders leaned CD4+. Pre-infection memory carried some responding clones, suggesting that cross-reactive memory joined. Shrinking CD4+ clones were chiefly CM and EM; CD8+ ones were chiefly EMRA.

TCRdb reanalysed the 5' RACE reads using MiXCR and keeps one entry per CDR3 protein. The sample lists fewer than 700,000 distinct CDR3 sequences, roughly a fifth seen once, with approximately 8.4% in the top ten. For this clonotype: Its antigen is not known.

The CDR3 runs 13 residues. V gave up 1 base and J gave up 8 bases, with 11 bases separating them. Germline values: CDR1 ENHRY, CDR2 SYGVKD. The TCR comes from an adult woman who had mild COVID-19 (a few samples of this study predate the infection). Cell type and time point are not known. Material: PBMCs or a T cell subset sorted from them (not recorded which). The chain employs TRBV10-3 and TRBJ1-2; maybe TRBD1 (6 bases). The CDR3 DNA follows: TGTGCCATCAGTGAGTTGGGACAACACGGCTACACCTTC. Amino acid sequence: CAISELGQHGYTF.